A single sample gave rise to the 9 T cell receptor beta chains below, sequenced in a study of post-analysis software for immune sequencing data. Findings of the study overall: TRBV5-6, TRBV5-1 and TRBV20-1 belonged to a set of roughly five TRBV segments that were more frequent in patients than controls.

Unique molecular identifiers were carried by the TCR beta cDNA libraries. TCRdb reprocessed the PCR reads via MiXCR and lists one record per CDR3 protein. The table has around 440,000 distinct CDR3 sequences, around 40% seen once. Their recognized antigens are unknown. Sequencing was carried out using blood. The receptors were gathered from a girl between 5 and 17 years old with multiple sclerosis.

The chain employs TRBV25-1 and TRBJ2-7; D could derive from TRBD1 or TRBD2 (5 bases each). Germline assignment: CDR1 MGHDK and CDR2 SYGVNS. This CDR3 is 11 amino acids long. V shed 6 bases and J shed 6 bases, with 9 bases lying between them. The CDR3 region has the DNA TGTGCCAGCAGGGGGACCGGCGAGCAGTACTTC. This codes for CASRGTGEQYF.

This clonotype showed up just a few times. The CDR3 DNA reads TGCAGTGCTAGTGAGGGGGTAGGCACTGAAGCTTTCTTT. This sequence encodes CSASEGVGTEAFF. The rearrangement uses TRBV20-1 and TRBJ1-1, with D perhaps TRBD1 (6 bases). CDR3 length equals 13 residues. Trimming stripped 3 bases from V and 4 bases from J, with 12 bases between. The V gene's germline CDR1 is DFQATT and CDR2 SNEGSKA (reference sequence).

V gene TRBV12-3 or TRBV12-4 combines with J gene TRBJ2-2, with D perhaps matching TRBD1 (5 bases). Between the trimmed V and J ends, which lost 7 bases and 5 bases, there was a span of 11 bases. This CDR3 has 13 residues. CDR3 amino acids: CASKTTETGELFF. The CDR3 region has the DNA TGTGCCAGCAAAACGACAGAAACCGGGGAGCTGTTTTTT.

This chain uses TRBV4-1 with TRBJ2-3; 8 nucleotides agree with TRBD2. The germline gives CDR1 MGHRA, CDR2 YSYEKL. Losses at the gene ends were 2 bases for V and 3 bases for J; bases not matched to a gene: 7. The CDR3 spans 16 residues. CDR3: CASSQKIREGTDTQYF. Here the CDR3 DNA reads TGCGCCAGCAGCCAAAAAATACGGGAGGGTACAGATACGCAGTATTTT.

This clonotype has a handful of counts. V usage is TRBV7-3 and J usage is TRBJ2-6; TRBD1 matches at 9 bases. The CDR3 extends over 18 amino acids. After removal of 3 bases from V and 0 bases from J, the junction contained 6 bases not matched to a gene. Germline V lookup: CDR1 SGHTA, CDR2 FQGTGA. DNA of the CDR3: TGTGCCAGCAGCTTGAACAGGGGGCCGCGCTCTGGGGCCAACGTCCTGACTTTC. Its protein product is CASSLNRGPRSGANVLTF.

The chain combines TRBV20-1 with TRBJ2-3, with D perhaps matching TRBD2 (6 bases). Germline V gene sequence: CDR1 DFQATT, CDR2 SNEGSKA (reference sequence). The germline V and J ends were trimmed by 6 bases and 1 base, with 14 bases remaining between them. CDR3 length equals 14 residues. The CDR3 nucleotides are TGCAGTGCAGGGCCCGGGAGCCGCACAGATACGCAGTATTTT. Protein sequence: CSAGPGSRTDTQYF.

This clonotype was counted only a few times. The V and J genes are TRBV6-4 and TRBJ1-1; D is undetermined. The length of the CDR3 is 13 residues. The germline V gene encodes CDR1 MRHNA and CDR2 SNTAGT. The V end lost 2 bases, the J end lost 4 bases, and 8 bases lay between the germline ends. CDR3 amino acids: CASSDEGGTEAFF. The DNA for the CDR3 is TGTGCCAGCAGTGACGAGGGCGGCACTGAAGCTTTCTTT.

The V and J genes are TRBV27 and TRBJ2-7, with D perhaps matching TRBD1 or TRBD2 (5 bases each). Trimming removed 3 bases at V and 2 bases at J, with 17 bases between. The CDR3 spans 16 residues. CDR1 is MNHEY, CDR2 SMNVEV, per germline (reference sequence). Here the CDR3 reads CASSLAGRDRAYEQYF. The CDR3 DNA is TGTGCCAGCAGTTTGGCAGGCCGGGACCGAGCCTACGAGCAGTACTTC.

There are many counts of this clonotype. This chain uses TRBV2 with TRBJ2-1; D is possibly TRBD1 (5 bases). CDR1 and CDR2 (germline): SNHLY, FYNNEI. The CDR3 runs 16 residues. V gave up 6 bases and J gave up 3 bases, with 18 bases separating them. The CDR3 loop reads CASSAAEDTDYNEQFF. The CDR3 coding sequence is TGTGCCAGCAGCGCCGCCGAGGACACCGACTACAATGAGCAGTTCTTC.